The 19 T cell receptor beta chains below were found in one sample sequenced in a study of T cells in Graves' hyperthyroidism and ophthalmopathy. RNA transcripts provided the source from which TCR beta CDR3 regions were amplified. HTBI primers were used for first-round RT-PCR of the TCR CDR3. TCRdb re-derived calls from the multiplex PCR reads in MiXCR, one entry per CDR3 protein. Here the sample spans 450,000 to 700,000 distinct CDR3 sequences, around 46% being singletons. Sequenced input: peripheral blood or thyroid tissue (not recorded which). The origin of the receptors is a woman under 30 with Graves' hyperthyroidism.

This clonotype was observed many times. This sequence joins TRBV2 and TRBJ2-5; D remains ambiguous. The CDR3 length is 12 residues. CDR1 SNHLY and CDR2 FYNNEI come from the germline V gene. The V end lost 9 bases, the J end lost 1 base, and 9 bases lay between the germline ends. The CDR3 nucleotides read TGTGCCAGGGGCGGAGCCCAAGAGACCCAGTACTTC. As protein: CARGGAQETQYF.

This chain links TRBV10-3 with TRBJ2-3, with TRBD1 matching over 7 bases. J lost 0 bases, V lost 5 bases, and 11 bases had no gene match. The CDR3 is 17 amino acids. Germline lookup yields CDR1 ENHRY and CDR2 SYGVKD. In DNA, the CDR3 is TGTGCCATCAGTCAGGGGGTGACGGGACGCAGCACAGATACGCAGTATTTT. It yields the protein CAISQGVTGRSTDTQYF.

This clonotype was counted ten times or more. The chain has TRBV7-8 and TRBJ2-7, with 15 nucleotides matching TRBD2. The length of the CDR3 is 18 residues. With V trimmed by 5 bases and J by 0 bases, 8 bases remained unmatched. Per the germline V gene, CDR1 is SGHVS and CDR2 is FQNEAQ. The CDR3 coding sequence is TGTGCCAGCAGCCCACACGGACTAGCGGGAGGGAACTCCTACGAGCAGTACTTC. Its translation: CASSPHGLAGGNSYEQYF.

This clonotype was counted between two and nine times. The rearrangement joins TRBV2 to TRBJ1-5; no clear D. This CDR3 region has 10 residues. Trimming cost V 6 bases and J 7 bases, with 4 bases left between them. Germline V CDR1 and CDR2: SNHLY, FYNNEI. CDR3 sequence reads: CASRGQPQHF. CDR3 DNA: TGTGCCAGCAGGGGACAGCCCCAGCATTTT.

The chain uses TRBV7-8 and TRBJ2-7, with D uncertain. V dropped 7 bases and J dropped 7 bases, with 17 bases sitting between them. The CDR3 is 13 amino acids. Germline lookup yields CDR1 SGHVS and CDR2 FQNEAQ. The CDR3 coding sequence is TGTGCCAGCATCCTTATTGTAGGGCGGGAGCAGTACTTC. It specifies CASILIVGREQYF.

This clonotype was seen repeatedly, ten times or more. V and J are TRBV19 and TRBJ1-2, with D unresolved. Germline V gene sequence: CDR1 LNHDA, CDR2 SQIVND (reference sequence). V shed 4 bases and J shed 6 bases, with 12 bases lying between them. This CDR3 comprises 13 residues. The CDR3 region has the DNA TGTGCCAGTAGTAACGGGAACGCGGATGGCTACACCTTC. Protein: CASSNGNADGYTF. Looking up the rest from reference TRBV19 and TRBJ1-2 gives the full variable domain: DGGITQSPKYLFRKEGQNVTLSCEQNLNHDAMYWYRQDPGQGLRLIYYSQIVNDFQKGDIAEGYSVSREKKESFPLTVTSAQKNPTAFYLCASSNGNADGYTFGSGTRLTVV.

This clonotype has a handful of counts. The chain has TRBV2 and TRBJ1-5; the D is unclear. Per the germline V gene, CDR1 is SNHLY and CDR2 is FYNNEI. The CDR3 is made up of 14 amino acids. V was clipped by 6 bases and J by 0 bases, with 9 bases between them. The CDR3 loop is CASRGRVSNQPQHF. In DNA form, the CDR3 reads TGTGCCAGCAGGGGAAGGGTTAGCAATCAGCCCCAGCATTTT. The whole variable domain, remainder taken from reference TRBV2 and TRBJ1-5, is EPEVTQTPSHQVTQMGQEVILRCVPISNHLYFYWYRQILGQKVEFLVSFYNNEISEKSEIFDDQFSVERPDGSNFTLKIRSTKLEDSAMYFCASRGRVSNQPQHFGDGTRLSIL.

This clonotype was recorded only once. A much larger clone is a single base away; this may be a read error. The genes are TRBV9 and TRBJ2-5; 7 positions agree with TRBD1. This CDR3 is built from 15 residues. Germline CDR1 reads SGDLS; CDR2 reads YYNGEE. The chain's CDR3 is CAGSGQDLSQETQYF. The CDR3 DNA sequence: TGTGCCGGCAGCGGACAGGATTTGTCCCAAGAGACCCAGTACTTC. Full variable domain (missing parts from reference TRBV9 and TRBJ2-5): DSGVTQTPKHLITATGQRVTLRCSPRSGDLSVYWYQQSLDQGLQFLIQYYNGEERAKGNILERFSAQQFPDLHSELNLSSLELGDSALYFCAGSGQDLSQETQYFGPGTRLLVL.

The CDR3 spells CASGLGPGIGGYTF. The CDR3 nucleotides are TGTGCTAGTGGTTTAGGGCCAGGGATTGGCGGCTACACCTTC. The V and J genes are TRBV12-5 and TRBJ1-2, with D possibly TRBD1 on 5 matching bases. The CDR3 consists of 14 residues. V was trimmed by 3 bases and J by 8 bases, leaving 16 bases between them. CDR1 and CDR2 (germline): LGHNT, FRNRAP. The variable domain in full, completed from reference TRBV12-5 and TRBJ1-2, reads DARVTQTPRHKVTEMGQEVTMRCQPILGHNTVFWYRQTMMQGLELLAYFRNRAPLDDSGMPKDRFSAEMPDATLATLKIQPSEPRDSAVYFCASGLGPGIGGYTFGSGTRLTVV.

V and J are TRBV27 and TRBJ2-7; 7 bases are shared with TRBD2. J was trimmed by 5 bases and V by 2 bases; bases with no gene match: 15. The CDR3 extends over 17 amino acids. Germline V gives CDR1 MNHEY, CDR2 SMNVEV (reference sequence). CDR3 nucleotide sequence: TGTGCCAGCAGTTTACGCGGGAGCAGAAGTTCCCTCCACGAGCAGTACTTC. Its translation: CASSLRGSRSSLHEQYF.

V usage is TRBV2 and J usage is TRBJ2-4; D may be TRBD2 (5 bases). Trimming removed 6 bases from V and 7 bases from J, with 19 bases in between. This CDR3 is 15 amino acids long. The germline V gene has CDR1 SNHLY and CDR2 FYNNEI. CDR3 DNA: TGTGCCAGCAGCCCTACCCTTACGGGAAGGAACATTCAGTACTTC. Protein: CASSPTLTGRNIQYF.

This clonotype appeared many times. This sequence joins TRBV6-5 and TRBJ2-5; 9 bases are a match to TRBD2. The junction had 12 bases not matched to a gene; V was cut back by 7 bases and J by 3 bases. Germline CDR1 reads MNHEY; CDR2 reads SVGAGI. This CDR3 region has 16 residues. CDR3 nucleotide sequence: TGTGCCAGCAAAGGGAGACCTTGCGGGAGGGAAGAGACCCAGTACTTC. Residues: CASKGRPCGREETQYF.

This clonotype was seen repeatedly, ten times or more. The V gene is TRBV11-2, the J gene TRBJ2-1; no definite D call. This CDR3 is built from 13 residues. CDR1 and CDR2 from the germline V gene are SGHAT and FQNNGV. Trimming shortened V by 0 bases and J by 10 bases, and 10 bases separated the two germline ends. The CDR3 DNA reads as TGTGCCAGCAGCTTAGATATGAACGGGGAGCAGTTCTTC. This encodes CASSLDMNGEQFF.

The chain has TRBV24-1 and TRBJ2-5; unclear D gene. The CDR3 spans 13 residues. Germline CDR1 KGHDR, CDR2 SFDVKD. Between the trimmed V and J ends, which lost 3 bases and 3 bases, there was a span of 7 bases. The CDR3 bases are TGTGCCACCAGTGATCCCCCCGAAGAGACCCAGTACTTC. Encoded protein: CATSDPPEETQYF.

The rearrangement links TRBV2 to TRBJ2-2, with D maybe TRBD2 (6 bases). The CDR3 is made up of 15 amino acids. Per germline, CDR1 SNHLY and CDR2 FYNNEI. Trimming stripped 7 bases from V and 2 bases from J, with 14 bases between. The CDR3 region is CASMGGTGNTGELFF. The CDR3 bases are TGTGCCAGCATGGGGGGTACTGGAAACACCGGGGAGCTGTTTTTT.

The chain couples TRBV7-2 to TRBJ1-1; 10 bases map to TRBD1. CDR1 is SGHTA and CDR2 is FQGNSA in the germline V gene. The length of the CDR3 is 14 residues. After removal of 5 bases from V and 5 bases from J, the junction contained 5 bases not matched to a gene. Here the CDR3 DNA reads TGTGCCAGCAGCAAGGGACAGGGGAGGACTGAAGCTTTCTTT. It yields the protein CASSKGQGRTEAFF.

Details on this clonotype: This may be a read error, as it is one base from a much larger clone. The CDR3 is CASSYSREIPYEQYF. CDR3 DNA: TGCGCCAGCAGCTACAGCCGGGAGATCCCGTACGAGCAGTACTTC. The chain has TRBV7-9 and TRBJ2-7, with a weak D call TRBD2 (6 bases). Germline V gene data show CDR1 as SEHNR and CDR2 as FQNEAQ (reference sequence). The CDR3 extends over 15 amino acids. Looking up the rest from reference TRBV7-9 and TRBJ2-7 gives the full variable domain: DTGVSQNPRHKITKRGQNVTFRCDPISEHNRLYWYRQTLGQGPEFLTYFQNEAQLEKSRLLSDRFSAERPKGSFSTLEIQRTEQGDSAMYLCASSYSREIPYEQYFGPGTRLTVT.

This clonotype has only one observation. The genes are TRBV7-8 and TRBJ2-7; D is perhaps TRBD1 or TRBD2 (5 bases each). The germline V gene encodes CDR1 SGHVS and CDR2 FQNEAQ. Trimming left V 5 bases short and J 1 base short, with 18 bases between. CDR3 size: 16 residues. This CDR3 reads CASSVLKRDGSYEQYF. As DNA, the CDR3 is TGTGCCAGCAGCGTTCTCAAACGGGACGGTTCCTACGAGCAGTACTTC.

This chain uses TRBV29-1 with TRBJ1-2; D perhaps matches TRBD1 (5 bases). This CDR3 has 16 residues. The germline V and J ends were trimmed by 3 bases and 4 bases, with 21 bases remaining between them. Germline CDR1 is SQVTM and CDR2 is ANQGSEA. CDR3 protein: CSVDRSLPGRGYGYTF. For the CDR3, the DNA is TGCAGCGTTGATCGGAGCCTGCCAGGGCGCGGCTATGGCTACACCTTC.